The following is a T cell receptor (beta chain) sequence with its context. What this receptor recognizes is not known. The record has no base qualities; no much larger clone is one base away. At the DNA level, this CDR3 is encoded by other sequences in the same sample as well. The data belong to a study of blood T cell repertoires in COVID-19 (TCRdb year 2020). About the study as a whole: Samples covering the acute and convalescent phases of COVID-19 were provided by collaborators in the United States, Italy and Spain. The material from the prospective study consisted of cDNA or gDNA derived from T cells, B-cell-depleted T cells, or PBMCs. The dataset comprised deeply sampled blood TCRbeta repertoires from subjects exposed to, actively infected with, or recovered from COVID-19. A freely available public database, intended as a resource for researchers studying the immune response to SARS-CoV-2, is where the repertoires were released. Samples were obtained from the ongoing ImmuneRACE study (first 160 participants) and from some 1,200 subjects provided by 6 global collaborators. A de-identified subject ID, COVID-19 status, age in years and sex were almost always included in the sample metadata. Where available, HLA class I and class II types were taken from metadata supplied by the sample provider and were not determined by assay-based typing. Results the study describes overall, beyond this receptor: How much clinical and demographic metadata was included differed by source and by participant, and the metadata was provided uncurated.

The collaborating institutions used their own protocols to collect whole blood in K2EDTA tubes. For TCRbeta analysis, collaborators shipped samples in one of three forms: frozen whole blood, isolated PBMCs, or DNA extracted from either of those sample types. TCRbeta CDR3 regions were amplified from genomic DNA by means of the immunoSEQ Assay, a bias-controlled multiplex PCR. Per the original workflow: Within the assay, amplification of reference gene primers was used to estimate how many nucleated cells each sample contained. Sequence reads were collapsed and filtered to measure the absolute abundance of every unique TCRbeta CDR3 rearrangement. Productive Simpson clonality was computed per sample as the square root of Simpson's diversity index over productive rearrangements. TCRdb carries this immuneACCESS record with in-frame sequences only. Its versions omit some clonotypes, under half of them owing to an unresolved V gene in the studies checked, with the rest unexplained. That table gives V, J and clone size, and the DNA gave D and trimming. Within this sample are hundreds of thousands of clones, with 89% of them counted one time only. The top ten constitute roughly 1.2% of the sample.

V drops 6 bases and J drops 4 bases, leaving 7 bases in between. The cysteine opens and the phenylalanine closes a CDR3 of 11 amino acids. Only CDR3 DNA remains: 33 bases, in frame from the first base. Taken from the germline V gene, the CDR1 and CDR2 loops are MDHEN and SYDVKM. The source material was peripheral blood. The chain uses TRBV28 and TRBJ2-7; no D segment can be confidently identified. This TCR came from a man in his forties or fifties with acute or convalescent COVID-19. The nucleotides read TGTGCCAGCAGCCCCCGGTACGAGCAGTACTTC. Translated, it gives CASSPRYEQYF.